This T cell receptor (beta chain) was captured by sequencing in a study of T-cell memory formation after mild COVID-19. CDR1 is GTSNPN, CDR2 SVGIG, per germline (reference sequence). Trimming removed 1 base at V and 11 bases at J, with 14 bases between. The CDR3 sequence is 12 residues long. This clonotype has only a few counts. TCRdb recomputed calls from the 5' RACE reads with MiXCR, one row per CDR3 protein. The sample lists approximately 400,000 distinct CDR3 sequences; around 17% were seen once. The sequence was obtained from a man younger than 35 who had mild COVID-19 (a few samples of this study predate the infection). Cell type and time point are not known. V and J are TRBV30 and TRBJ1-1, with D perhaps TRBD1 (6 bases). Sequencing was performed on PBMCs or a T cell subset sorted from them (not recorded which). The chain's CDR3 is CAWSGGGVRAFF. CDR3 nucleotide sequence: TGTGCCTGGAGTGGTGGGGGCGTCCGGGCTTTCTTT.